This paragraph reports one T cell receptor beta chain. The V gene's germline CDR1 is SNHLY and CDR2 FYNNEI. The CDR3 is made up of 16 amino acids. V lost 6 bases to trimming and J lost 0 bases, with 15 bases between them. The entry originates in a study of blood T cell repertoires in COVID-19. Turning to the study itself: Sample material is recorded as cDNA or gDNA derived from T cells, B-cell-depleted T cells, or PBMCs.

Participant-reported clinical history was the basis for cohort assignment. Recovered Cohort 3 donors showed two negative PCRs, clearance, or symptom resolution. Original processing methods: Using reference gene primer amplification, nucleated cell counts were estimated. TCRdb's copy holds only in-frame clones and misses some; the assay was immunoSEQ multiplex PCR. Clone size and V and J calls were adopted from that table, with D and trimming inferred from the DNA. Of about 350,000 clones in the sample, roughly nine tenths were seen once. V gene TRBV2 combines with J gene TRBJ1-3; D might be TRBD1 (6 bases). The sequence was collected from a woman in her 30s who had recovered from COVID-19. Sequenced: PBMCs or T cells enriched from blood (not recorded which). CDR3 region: CASRKDRNLSGNTIYF. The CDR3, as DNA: TGTGCCAGCAGGAAGGACAGAAACCTCTCTGGAAACACCATATATTTT.